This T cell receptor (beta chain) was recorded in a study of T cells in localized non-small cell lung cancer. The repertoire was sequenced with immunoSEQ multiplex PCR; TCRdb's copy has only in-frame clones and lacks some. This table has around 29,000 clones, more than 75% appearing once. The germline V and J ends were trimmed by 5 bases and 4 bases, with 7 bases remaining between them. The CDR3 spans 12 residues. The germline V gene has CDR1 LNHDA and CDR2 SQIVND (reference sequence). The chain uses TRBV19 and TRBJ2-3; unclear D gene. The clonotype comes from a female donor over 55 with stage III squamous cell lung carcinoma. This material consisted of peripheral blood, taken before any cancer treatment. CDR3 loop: CASSGTSDTQYF. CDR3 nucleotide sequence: TGTGCCAGTAGTGGCACTTCAGATACGCAGTATTTT.